This T cell receptor (beta chain) emerged from a study of blood T cell repertoires in COVID-19. Clones were read by immunoSEQ multiplex PCR, and TCRdb kept only the in-frame ones, dropping some. The top ten hold 4.6% of the sample, which has some 290,000 clones, approximately 87% seen once. Germline values: CDR1 SGHRS, CDR2 YFSETQ. V gave up 4 bases and J gave up 6 bases; unmatched junction bases: 13. The CDR3 runs 17 residues. V usage is TRBV5-1 and J usage is TRBJ1-6; 7 bases fit TRBD1. The receptor was isolated from a man in his sixties who had recovered from COVID-19. The sequencing sample was made of peripheral blood. CDR3 sequence reads: CASSPADRNRGNSPLHF. CDR3 sequence (DNA): TGCGCCAGCAGCCCAGCGGACAGGAACCGCGGTAATTCACCCCTCCACTTT.